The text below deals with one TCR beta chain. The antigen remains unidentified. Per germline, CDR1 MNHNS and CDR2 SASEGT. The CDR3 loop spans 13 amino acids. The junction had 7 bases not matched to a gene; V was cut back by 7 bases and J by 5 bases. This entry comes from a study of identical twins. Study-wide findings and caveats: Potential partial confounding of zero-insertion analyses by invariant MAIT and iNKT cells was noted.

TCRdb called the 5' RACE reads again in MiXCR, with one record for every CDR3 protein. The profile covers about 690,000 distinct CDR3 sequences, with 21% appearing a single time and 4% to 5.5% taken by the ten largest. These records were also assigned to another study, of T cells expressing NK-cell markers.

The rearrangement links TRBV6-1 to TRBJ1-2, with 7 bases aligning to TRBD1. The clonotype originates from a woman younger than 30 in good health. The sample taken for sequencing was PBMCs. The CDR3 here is CASTKGQEYGYTF. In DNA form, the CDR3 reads TGTGCCAGCACCAAAGGACAGGAGTATGGCTACACCTTC.